The entry that follows covers one TCR beta chain sequence. This sample was included in a study of blood T cell repertoires in COVID-19. Germline CDR1 SEHNR, CDR2 FQNEAQ (reference sequence). Trimming left V 1 base short and J 0 bases short, with 13 bases between. This CDR3 contains 17 residues. Under the authors' procedure: Amplified reference gene primers provided the basis for estimating nucleated cell counts. Produced via immunoSEQ multiplex PCR; TCRdb's table is partial and in-frame only. V, J and clone size are those of that table, while D and trimming were read from the DNA. This table holds 95,000 to 150,000 clones, roughly 80% found once.

This clonotype was obtained from a man older than 75 with COVID-19, enrolled during active disease. Sequenced input: peripheral blood. The rearrangement uses TRBV7-9 and TRBJ1-3; maybe TRBD1 (5 bases). CDR3 sequence reads: CASSLGRQSFSGNTIYF. Here the CDR3 DNA reads TGTGCCAGCAGCTTAGGCAGACAGTCCTTCTCTGGAAACACCATATATTTT.